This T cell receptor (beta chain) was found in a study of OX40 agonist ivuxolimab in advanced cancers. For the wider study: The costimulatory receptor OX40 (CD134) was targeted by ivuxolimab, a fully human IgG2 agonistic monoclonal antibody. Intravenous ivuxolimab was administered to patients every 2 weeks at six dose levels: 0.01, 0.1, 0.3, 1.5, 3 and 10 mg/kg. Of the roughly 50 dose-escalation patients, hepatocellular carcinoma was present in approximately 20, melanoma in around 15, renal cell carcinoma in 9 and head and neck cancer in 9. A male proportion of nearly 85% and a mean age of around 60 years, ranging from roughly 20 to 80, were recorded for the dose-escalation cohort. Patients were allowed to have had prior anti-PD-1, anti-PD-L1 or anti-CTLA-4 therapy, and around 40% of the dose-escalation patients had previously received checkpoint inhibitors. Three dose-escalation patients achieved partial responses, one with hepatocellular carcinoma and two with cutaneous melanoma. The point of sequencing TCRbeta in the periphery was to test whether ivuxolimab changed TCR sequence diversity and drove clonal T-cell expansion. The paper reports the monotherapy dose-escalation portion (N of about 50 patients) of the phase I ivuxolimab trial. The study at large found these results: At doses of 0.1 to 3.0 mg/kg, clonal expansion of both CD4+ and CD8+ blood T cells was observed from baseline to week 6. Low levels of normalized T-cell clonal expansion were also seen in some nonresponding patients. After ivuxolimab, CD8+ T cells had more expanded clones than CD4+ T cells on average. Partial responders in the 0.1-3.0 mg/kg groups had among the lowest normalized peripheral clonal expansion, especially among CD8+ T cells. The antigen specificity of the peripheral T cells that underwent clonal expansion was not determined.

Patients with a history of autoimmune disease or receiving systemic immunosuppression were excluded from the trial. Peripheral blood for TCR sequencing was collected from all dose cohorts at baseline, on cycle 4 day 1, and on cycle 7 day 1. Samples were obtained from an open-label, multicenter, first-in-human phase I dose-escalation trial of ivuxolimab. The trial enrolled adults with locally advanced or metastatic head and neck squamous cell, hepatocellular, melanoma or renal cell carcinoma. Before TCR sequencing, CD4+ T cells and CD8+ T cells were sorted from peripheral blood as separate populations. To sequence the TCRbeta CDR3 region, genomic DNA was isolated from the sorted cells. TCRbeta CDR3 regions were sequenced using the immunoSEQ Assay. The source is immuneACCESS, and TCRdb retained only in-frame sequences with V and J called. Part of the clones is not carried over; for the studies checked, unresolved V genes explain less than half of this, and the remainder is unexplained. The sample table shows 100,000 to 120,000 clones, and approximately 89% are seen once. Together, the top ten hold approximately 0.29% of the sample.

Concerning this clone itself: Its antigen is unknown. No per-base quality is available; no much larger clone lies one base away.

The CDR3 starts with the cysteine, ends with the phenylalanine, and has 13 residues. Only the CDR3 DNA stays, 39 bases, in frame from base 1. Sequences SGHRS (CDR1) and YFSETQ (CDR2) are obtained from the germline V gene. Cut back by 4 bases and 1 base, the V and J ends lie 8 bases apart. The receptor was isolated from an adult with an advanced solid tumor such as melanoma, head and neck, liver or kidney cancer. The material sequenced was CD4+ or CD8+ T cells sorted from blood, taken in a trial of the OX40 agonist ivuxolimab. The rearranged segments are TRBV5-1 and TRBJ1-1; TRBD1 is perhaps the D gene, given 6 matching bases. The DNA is TGCGCCAGCAGCCGAGGGGGGAACACTGAAGCTTTCTTT. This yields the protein CASSRGGNTEAFF.